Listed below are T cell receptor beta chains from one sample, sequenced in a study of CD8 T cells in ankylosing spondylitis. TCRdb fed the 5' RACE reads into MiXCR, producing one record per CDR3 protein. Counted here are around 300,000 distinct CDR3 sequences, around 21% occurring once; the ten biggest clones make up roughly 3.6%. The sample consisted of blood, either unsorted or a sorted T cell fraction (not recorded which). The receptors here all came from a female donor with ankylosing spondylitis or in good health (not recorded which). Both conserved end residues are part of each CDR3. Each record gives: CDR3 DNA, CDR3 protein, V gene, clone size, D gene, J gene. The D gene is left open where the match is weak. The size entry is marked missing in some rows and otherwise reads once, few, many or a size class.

cdr3_nt: TGTGCCACCAGTGATCCTGGACTAGCGGGGGACAATGAGCAGTTCTTC; cdr3_aa: CATSDPGLAGDNEQFF; v_call: TRBV24-1; clone_size: once; d_call: TRBD2; j_call: TRBJ2-1
cdr3_nt: TGCGCCACCCTCCCACTTCCAATTCTTACATTAGCGGGATCCCAAACAGATACGCAGTATTTT; cdr3_aa: CATLPLPILTLAGSQTDTQYF; v_call: TRBV10-2; clone_size: many; d_call: TRBD2; j_call: TRBJ2-3
cdr3_nt: TGCGCCAGCAGCCAGGGACAGGGGGCGCGAAAGTCCTACAATGAGCAGTTCTTC; cdr3_aa: CASSQGQGARKSYNEQFF; v_call: TRBV4-3; clone_size: few; d_call: TRBD1; j_call: TRBJ2-1
cdr3_nt: TGCAGTGCTAGAGATTACGGGGACTTTGACTACGAGCAGTACTTC; cdr3_aa: CSARDYGDFDYEQYF; v_call: TRBV20-1; clone_size: .; d_call: .; j_call: TRBJ2-7
cdr3_nt: TGTGCCAGCAGTTACCGCGTGGGGCCCCAGCATTTT; cdr3_aa: CASSYRVGPQHF; v_call: TRBV6-6; clone_size: many; d_call: .; j_call: TRBJ1-5
cdr3_nt: TGTGCCAGCAGTCGGGACGCTGGAAACACCATATATTTT; cdr3_aa: CASSRDAGNTIYF; v_call: TRBV6-1; clone_size: few; d_call: .; j_call: TRBJ1-3
cdr3_nt: TGCAGTGCTAGAATTCTGGCTAGCGGGAAAGCCAAGGGAGATACGCAGTATTTT; cdr3_aa: CSARILASGKAKGDTQYF; v_call: TRBV20-1; clone_size: .; d_call: TRBD2; j_call: TRBJ2-3
cdr3_nt: TGTGCCAGCAGGGAAGCCGGAGTAGCCGGAAACACCATATATTTT; cdr3_aa: CASREAGVAGNTIYF; v_call: TRBV25-1; clone_size: .; d_call: .; j_call: TRBJ1-3
cdr3_nt: TGTGCCAGCAGCCCAGCTGGGGCGAATGAGCAGTTCTTC; cdr3_aa: CASSPAGANEQFF; v_call: TRBV9; clone_size: many; d_call: .; j_call: TRBJ2-1
cdr3_nt: TGCAGTGCTACTATTGACGGGGCGAATCAGCCCCAGCATTTT; cdr3_aa: CSATIDGANQPQHF; v_call: TRBV20-1; clone_size: few; d_call: .; j_call: TRBJ1-5
cdr3_nt: TGTGCCAGCAGCTTGGATGCGGTTATGAACACTGAAGCTTTCTTT; cdr3_aa: CASSLDAVMNTEAFF; v_call: TRBV5-6; clone_size: .; d_call: .; j_call: TRBJ1-1
cdr3_nt: TGTGCCAGCAGCTTAGGACAGCTTGGCTACACCTTC; cdr3_aa: CASSLGQLGYTF; v_call: TRBV7-2; clone_size: many; d_call: .; j_call: TRBJ1-2
cdr3_nt: TGTGCCATCAGAGGGACTAGCGGGAGGGGCACCGGGGAGCTGTTTTTT; cdr3_aa: CAIRGTSGRGTGELFF; v_call: TRBV10-3; clone_size: few; d_call: TRBD2; j_call: TRBJ2-2
cdr3_nt: TGCAGTGCTCTGAAGCGGGCGAACACCGGGGAGCTGTTTTTT; cdr3_aa: CSALKRANTGELFF; v_call: TRBV20-1; clone_size: few; d_call: .; j_call: TRBJ2-2
cdr3_nt: TGCGCCAGCAGCTTGGCGGTAGCGGGGGGCACAGATACGCAGTATTTT; cdr3_aa: CASSLAVAGGTDTQYF; v_call: TRBV5-1; clone_size: .; d_call: TRBD2; j_call: TRBJ2-3
cdr3_nt: TGTGCCAGCAGTTACTACGACGAGCAGTACTTC; cdr3_aa: CASSYYDEQYF; v_call: TRBV6-2/TRBV6-3; clone_size: .; d_call: .; j_call: TRBJ2-7
cdr3_nt: TGCAGTGCTAGAGTAGGAGCGCCGAGCTCCTACAATGAGCAGTTCTTC; cdr3_aa: CSARVGAPSSYNEQFF; v_call: TRBV20-1; clone_size: few; d_call: .; j_call: TRBJ2-1
cdr3_nt: TGTGCCAGTAGTATCCCAGGACAGAGCTCCTACAATGAGCAGTTCTTC; cdr3_aa: CASSIPGQSSYNEQFF; v_call: TRBV19; clone_size: .; d_call: .; j_call: TRBJ2-1
cdr3_nt: TGTGCCAGCAGTCCCTGGACAGGAATAAATTCACCCCTCCACTTT; cdr3_aa: CASSPWTGINSPLHF; v_call: TRBV27; clone_size: .; d_call: TRBD1; j_call: TRBJ1-6
cdr3_nt: TGTGCCAGCTCACCTCCGGGGAGCTCCTACGAGCAGTACTTC; cdr3_aa: CASSPPGSSYEQYF; v_call: TRBV18; clone_size: .; d_call: .; j_call: TRBJ2-7
cdr3_nt: TGTGCCAGCAGTGAGGGACAGAAACCTTATCAGCAGTACTTC; cdr3_aa: CASSEGQKPYQQYF; v_call: TRBV6-1; clone_size: few; d_call: TRBD1; j_call: TRBJ2-7
cdr3_nt: TGTGCCTGGACTCACGGTAGGGGAAGGGACACTGAAGCTTTCTTT; cdr3_aa: CAWTHGRGRDTEAFF; v_call: TRBV30; clone_size: few; d_call: .; j_call: TRBJ1-1
cdr3_nt: TGTGCCAGCAGCTACCCGCAATCCGGGGAGCTGTTTTTT; cdr3_aa: CASSYPQSGELFF; v_call: TRBV7-2; clone_size: .; d_call: .; j_call: TRBJ2-2
cdr3_nt: TGCAGTGCTAGAGGCCGCCCGGGACAGGGGTCCTACAATGAGCAGTTCTTC; cdr3_aa: CSARGRPGQGSYNEQFF; v_call: TRBV20-1; clone_size: .; d_call: TRBD1; j_call: TRBJ2-1
cdr3_nt: TGTGCCACCAGTGATAGGACAGGTAGCTCCTACAATGAGCAGTTCTTC; cdr3_aa: CATSDRTGSSYNEQFF; v_call: TRBV24-1; clone_size: .; d_call: TRBD1; j_call: TRBJ2-1
cdr3_nt: TGCAGTGCTACCCTGATCCGGGGCCCCGGTGAAGCTTTCTTT; cdr3_aa: CSATLIRGPGEAFF; v_call: TRBV20-1; clone_size: many; d_call: .; j_call: TRBJ1-1
cdr3_nt: TGCAGCGTTGAACCAGCGGGAGTAGAGCAGTTCTTC; cdr3_aa: CSVEPAGVEQFF; v_call: TRBV29-1; clone_size: many; d_call: TRBD2; j_call: TRBJ2-1
cdr3_nt: TGTGCCACCAATGACCCACAGGGGTCCCCTTATGGCTACACCTTC; cdr3_aa: CATNDPQGSPYGYTF; v_call: TRBV24-1; clone_size: few; d_call: TRBD1; j_call: TRBJ1-2
cdr3_nt: TGTGCCAGCAGCTTGCCGTACCAAGAGACCCAGTACTTC; cdr3_aa: CASSLPYQETQYF; v_call: TRBV5-6; clone_size: .; d_call: .; j_call: TRBJ2-5
cdr3_nt: TGTGCCAGCAGCTTATTTAGTTTGGACATGGACGGCTACACCTTC; cdr3_aa: CASSLFSLDMDGYTF; v_call: TRBV11-2; clone_size: once; d_call: .; j_call: TRBJ1-2
cdr3_nt: TGCAGTGCTAGAGATCCCCTGGACAGATTGAACACTGAAGCTTTCTTT; cdr3_aa: CSARDPLDRLNTEAFF; v_call: TRBV20-1; clone_size: .; d_call: .; j_call: TRBJ1-1
cdr3_nt: TGTGCCAGCAGCCCCCTAGCGGGACCCGCCTACGAGCAGTACTTC; cdr3_aa: CASSPLAGPAYEQYF; v_call: TRBV9; clone_size: .; d_call: TRBD2; j_call: TRBJ2-7
cdr3_nt: TGTGCCAGCAGTCCACGGTCTGTGGACACCGGGGAGCTGTTTTTT; cdr3_aa: CASSPRSVDTGELFF; v_call: TRBV12-3/TRBV12-4; clone_size: .; d_call: .; j_call: TRBJ2-2
cdr3_nt: TGCAGTGGCAGAGTGGCTAGCGGGAGTGTCGCCTACAATGAGCAGTTCTTC; cdr3_aa: CSGRVASGSVAYNEQFF; v_call: TRBV20-1; clone_size: .; d_call: TRBD2; j_call: TRBJ2-1
cdr3_nt: TGTGCCAGCAGCTTAGAAGCGGGAAACACGGTTTACGAGCAGTACTTC; cdr3_aa: CASSLEAGNTVYEQYF; v_call: TRBV11-2; clone_size: .; d_call: TRBD2; j_call: TRBJ2-7
cdr3_nt: TGTGCCAGCAGACTTGGGCTAGCGGGAGAGATTCAGTACTTC; cdr3_aa: CASRLGLAGEIQYF; v_call: TRBV12-3/TRBV12-4; clone_size: .; d_call: TRBD2; j_call: TRBJ2-4
cdr3_nt: TGTGCCAGCAGTTACGGCCCTAGCCCCTACGAGCAGTACTTC; cdr3_aa: CASSYGPSPYEQYF; v_call: TRBV6-5; clone_size: .; d_call: .; j_call: TRBJ2-7
cdr3_nt: TGTGCCAGCAGCCCCGACAGTAGCAATCAGCCCCAGCATTTT; cdr3_aa: CASSPDSSNQPQHF; v_call: TRBV5-5; clone_size: .; d_call: .; j_call: TRBJ1-5
cdr3_nt: TGCGCCAGCATTGTCACAGGGGACCTTCAGCCCCAGCATTTT; cdr3_aa: CASIVTGDLQPQHF; v_call: TRBV5-1; clone_size: few; d_call: TRBD1; j_call: TRBJ1-5
cdr3_nt: TGTGCCAGCAGTTTTGGGCTAGCGGGAGGCAATGAGCAGTTCTTC; cdr3_aa: CASSFGLAGGNEQFF; v_call: TRBV12-3/TRBV12-4; clone_size: few; d_call: TRBD2; j_call: TRBJ2-1
cdr3_nt: TGTGCCAGCAGTTTCCGCGGGAGGACGGAGACCCAGTACTTC; cdr3_aa: CASSFRGRTETQYF; v_call: TRBV12-3/TRBV12-4; clone_size: once; d_call: TRBD2; j_call: TRBJ2-5
cdr3_nt: TGTGCCAGCAGTTTATCGGGTAGGAATCAGCCCCAGCATTTT; cdr3_aa: CASSLSGRNQPQHF; v_call: TRBV28; clone_size: .; d_call: .; j_call: TRBJ1-5